The rows below give T cell receptor beta chains drawn from one sample of a study of T cell responses to AZD1222 COVID-19 vaccine. Sequenced by immunoSEQ multiplex PCR; TCRdb stores in-frame clones only, minus some. The sample records around 100,000 clones, about nine tenths being singletons. The material was peripheral blood, obtained on day 0 of AZD1222 vaccination. Source of these receptors: an adult in good health. CDR3s include the opening cysteine and the closing phenylalanine or tryptophan. D genes are given only for firm matches.

TRBJ2-3	TRBV6-6	NA	CASSYPSDPDTQYF
TRBJ1-1	TRBV28	NA	CASSNFARVDAAEAFF
TRBJ2-1	TRBV2	NA	CASSAEPWDEQFF
TRBJ2-1	TRBV27	NA	CASSGRTSRYNEQFF
TRBJ1-1	TRBV3-1/TRBV3-2	NA	CASSQGQLLQKRAFF
TRBJ1-1	TRBV20-1	NA	CSASLPTVGNTEAFF
TRBJ2-2	TRBV25-1	TRBD2	CASSGLAGENTGELFF
TRBJ1-4	TRBV14	NA	CASSPWGGNEKLFF
TRBJ1-4	TRBV2	NA	CASSARPANEKLFF
TRBJ1-2	TRBV3-1/TRBV3-2	NA	CASSQESGRYGYTF
TRBJ1-2	TRBV7-8	TRBD1	CASSFTGQGHADYTF
TRBJ1-2	TRBV6-4	NA	CASSRTGNYGYTF
TRBJ1-5	TRBV28	NA	CASAGVNQPQHF
TRBJ2-2	TRBV5-1	NA	CASSLDRSTGELFF
TRBJ2-1	TRBV9	NA	CASSESEPNEQFF
TRBJ1-1	TRBV7-6	TRBD1	CASSYTTGGNTEAFF
TRBJ1-1	TRBV7-9	TRBD1	CASSSPLGQGRTEAFF
TRBJ1-1	TRBV3-1/TRBV3-2	NA	CASSLGTLYTEAFF
TRBJ1-4	TRBV2	NA	CASRIDREQLFF
TRBJ2-3	TRBV6-1	TRBD2	CASSELGLAGKYTDTQYF
TRBJ1-6	TRBV6-5	NA	CARSGKALHF
TRBJ2-5	TRBV7-7	NA	CASSRGQQETQYF
TRBJ1-6	TRBV11-2	NA	CASSLDNGIGHPPLHF
TRBJ2-7	TRBV11-2	NA	CASSPAKGQSSYEQYF